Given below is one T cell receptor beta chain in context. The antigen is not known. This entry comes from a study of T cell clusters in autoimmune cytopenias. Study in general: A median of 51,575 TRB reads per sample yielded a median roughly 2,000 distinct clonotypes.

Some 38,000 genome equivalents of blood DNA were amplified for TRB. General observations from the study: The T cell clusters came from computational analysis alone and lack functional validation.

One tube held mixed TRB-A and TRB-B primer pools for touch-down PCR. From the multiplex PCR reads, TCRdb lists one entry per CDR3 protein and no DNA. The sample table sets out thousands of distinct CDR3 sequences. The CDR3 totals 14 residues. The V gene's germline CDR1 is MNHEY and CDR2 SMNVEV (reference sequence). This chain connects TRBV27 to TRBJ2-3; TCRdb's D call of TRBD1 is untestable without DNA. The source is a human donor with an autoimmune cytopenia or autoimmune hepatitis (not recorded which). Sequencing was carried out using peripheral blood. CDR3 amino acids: CASSWDRFTDTQYF.